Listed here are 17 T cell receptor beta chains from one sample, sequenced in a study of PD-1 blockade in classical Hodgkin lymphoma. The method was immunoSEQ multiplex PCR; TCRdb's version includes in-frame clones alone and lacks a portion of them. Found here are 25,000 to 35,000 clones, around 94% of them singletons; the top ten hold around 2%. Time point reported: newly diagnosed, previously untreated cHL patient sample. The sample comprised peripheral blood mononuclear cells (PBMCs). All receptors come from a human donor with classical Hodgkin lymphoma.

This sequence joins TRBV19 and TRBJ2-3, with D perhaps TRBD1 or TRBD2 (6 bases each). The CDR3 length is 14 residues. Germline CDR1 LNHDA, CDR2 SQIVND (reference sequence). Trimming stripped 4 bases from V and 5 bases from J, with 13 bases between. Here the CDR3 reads CASSRTGRQDTQYF. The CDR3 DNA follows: TGTGCCAGTAGTAGAACAGGGAGGCAAGATACGCAGTATTTT.

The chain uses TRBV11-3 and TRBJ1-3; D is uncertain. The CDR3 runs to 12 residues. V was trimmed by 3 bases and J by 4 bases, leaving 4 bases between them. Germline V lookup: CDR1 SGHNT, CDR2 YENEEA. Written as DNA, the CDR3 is TGTGCCAGCAGCTTCTCAGGAAACACCATATATTTT. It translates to CASSFSGNTIYF.

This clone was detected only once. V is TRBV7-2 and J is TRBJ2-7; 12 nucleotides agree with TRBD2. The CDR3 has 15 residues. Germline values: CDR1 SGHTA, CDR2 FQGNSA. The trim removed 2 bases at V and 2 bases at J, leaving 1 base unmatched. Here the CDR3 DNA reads TGTGCCAGCAGCTTACTAGCGGGGGGGCCCTACGAGCAGTACTTC. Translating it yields CASSLLAGGPYEQYF.

Here the CDR3 reads CASSLLGLGNQPQHF. CDR3 DNA sequence: TGTGCCAGCAGTTTACTGGGTTTGGGCAATCAGCCCCAGCATTTT. V and J are TRBV28 and TRBJ1-5; D remains ambiguous. Trimming removed 2 bases from V and 2 bases from J, with 10 bases in between. CDR3 length: 15 amino acids. In germline, CDR1 is MDHEN, CDR2 SYDVKM.

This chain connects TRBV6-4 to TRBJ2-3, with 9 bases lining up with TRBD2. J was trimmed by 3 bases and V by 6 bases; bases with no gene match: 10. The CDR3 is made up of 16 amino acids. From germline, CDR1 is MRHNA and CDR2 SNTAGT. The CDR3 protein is CASSPNGAGGTDTQYF. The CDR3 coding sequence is TGTGCCAGCAGCCCAAATGGCGCGGGGGGGACAGATACGCAGTATTTT.

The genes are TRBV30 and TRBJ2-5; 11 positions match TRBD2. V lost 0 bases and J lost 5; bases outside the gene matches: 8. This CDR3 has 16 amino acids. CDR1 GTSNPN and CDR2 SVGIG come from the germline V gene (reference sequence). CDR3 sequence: CAWSVPLAGGLETQYF. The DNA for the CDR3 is TGTGCCTGGAGTGTACCCCTAGCGGGAGGCCTGGAGACCCAGTACTTC.

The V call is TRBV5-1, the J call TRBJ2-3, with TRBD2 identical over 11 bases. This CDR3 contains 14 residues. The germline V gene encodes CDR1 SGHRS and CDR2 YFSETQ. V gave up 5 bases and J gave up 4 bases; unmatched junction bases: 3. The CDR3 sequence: CASSPTSGADTQYF. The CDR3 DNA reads TGCGCCAGCAGTCCGACTAGCGGGGCAGATACGCAGTATTTT.

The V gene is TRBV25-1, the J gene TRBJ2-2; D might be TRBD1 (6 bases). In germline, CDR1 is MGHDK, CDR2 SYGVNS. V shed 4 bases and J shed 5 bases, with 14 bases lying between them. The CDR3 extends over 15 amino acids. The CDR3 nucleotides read TGTGCCAGCAGTGCTTCACAGGGCCAAACCGGGGAGCTGTTTTTT. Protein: CASSASQGQTGELFF.

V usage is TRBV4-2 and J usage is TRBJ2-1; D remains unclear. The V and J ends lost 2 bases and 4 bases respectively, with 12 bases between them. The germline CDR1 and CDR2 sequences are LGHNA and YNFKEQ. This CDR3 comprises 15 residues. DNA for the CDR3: TGTGCCAGCAGCCAAACGGTTAGACGTTACAATGAGCAGTTCTTC. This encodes CASSQTVRRYNEQFF.

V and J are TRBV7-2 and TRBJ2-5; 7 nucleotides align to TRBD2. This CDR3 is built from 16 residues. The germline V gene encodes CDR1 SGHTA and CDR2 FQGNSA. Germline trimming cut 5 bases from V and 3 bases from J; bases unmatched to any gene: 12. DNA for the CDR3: TGTGCCAGCAGCAATAGCGTACGCGGGGGTGAAGAGACCCAGTACTTC. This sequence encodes CASSNSVRGGEETQYF.

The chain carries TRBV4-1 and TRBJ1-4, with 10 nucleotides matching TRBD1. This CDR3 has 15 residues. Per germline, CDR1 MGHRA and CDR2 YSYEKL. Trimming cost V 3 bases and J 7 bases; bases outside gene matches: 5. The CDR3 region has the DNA TGCGCCAGCAGCCATGCCCGGGACAGGGGTGAAAAACTGTTTTTT. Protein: CASSHARDRGEKLFF.

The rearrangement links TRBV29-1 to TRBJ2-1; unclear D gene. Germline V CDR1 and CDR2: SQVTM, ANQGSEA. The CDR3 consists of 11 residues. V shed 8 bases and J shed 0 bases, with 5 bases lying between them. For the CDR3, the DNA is TGCAGCCTCGCCTCCTACAATGAGCAGTTCTTC. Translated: CSLASYNEQFF.

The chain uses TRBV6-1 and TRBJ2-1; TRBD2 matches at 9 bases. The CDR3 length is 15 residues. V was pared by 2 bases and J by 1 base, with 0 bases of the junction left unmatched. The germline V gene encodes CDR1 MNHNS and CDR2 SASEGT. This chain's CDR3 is CASSELAGSYNEQFF. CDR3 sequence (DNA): TGTGCCAGCAGTGAACTAGCGGGATCCTACAATGAGCAGTTCTTC.

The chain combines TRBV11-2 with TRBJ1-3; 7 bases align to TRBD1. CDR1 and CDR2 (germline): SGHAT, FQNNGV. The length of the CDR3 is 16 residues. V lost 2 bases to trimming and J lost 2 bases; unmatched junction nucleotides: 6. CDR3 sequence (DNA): TGTGCCAGCAGCTTAAGGCGACAGGGAACTGGAAACACCATATATTTT. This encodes CASSLRRQGTGNTIYF.

The CDR3 nucleotides are TGTGCCAGCAGCTTGATAGTGGGAGGTGAGCAGTTCTTC. This codes for CASSLIVGGEQFF. V and J are TRBV7-9 and TRBJ2-1, with D tentatively TRBD2 (6 bases). This CDR3 spans 13 amino acids. The germline gives CDR1 SEHNR, CDR2 FQNEAQ (reference sequence). V lost 3 bases, J lost 9 bases, and 12 bases lay in between. The full variable domain, its missing parts supplied by reference TRBV7-9 and TRBJ2-1, is DTGVSQNPRHKITKRGQNVTFRCDPISEHNRLYWYRQTLGQGPEFLTYFQNEAQLEKSRLLSDRFSAERPKGSFSTLEIQRTEQGDSAMYLCASSLIVGGEQFFGPGTRLTVL.

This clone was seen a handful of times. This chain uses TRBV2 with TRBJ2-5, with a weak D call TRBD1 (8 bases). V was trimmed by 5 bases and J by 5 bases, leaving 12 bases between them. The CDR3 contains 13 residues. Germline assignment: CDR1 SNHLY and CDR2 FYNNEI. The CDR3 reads CASSQQGGETQYF. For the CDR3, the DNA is TGTGCCAGCAGTCAACAGGGGGGGGAGACCCAGTACTTC.

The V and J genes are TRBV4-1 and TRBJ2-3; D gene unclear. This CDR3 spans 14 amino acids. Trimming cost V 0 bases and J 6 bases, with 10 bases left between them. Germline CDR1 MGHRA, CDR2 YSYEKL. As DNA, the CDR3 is TGCGCCAGCAGCCAAGAGGTGTACGCGGATACGCAGTATTTT. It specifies CASSQEVYADTQYF.